This paragraph reports one T cell receptor beta chain. The antigen is undetermined. The PCR had 60 Vbeta and 13 Jbeta primers. Using immunoSEQ multiplex PCR, the repertoire was profiled, and TCRdb retains in-frame clones only, with some absent. The repertoire holds about 82,000 clones, with about 70% as singletons. This CDR3 is built from 14 residues. These data belong to a study of cytomegalovirus exposure and HLA in healthy donors. Points from the study as a whole: Presence/absence analyses rested on an assumption that sequencing depth was roughly uniform across donors. It was confirmed in vitro that a few of the CMV-associated chains were specific for CMV antigens.

Sequenced input: PBMCs. The receptor was isolated from a woman aged 45-65 years in good health and CMV-seropositive. The chain employs TRBV12-1 and TRBJ2-3; whether TRBD1, the table's D call, matches the DNA was not checked. TRBV12-1 is shown as a pseudogene. The CDR3 sequence is CASSFRTVTDTQYF. The CDR3 DNA reads as TGTGCCAGCAGCTTTCGGACAGTCACAGATACGCAGTATTTT.